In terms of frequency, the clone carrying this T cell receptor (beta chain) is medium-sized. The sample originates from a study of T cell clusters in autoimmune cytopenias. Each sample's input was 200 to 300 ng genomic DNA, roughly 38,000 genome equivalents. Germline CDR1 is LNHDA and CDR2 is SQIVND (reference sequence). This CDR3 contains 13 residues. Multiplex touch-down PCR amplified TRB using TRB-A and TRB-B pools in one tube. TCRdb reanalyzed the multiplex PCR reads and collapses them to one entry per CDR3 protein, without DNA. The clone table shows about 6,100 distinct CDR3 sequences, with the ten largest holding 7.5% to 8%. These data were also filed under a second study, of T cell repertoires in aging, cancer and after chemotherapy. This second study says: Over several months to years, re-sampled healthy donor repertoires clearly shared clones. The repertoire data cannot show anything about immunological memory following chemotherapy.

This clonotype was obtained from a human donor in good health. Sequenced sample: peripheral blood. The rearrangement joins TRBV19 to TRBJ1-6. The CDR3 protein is CASSESSGSPLHF.